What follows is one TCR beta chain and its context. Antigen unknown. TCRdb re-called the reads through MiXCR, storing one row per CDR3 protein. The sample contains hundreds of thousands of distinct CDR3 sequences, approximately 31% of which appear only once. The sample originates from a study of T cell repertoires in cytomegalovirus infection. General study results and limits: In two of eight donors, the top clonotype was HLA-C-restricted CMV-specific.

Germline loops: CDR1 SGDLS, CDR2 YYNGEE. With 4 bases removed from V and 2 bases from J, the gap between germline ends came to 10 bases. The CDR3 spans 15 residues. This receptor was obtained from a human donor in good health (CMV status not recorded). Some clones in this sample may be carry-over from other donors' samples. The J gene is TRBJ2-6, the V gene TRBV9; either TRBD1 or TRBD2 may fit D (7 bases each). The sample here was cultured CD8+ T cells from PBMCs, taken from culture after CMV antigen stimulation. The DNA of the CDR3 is TGTGCCAGCAGCCAGGGGGGGACTGGGGCCAACGTCCTGACTTTC. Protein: CASSQGGTGANVLTF.